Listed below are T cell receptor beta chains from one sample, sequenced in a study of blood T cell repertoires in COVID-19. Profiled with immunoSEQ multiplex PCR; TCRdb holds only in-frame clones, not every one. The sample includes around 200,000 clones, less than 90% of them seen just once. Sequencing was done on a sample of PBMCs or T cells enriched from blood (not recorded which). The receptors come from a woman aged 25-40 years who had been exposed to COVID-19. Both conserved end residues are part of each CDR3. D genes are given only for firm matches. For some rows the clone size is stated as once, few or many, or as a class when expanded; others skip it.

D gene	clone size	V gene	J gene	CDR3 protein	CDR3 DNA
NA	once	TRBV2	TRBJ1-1	CASSERGGNTEAFF	TGTGCCAGCAGTGAGAGGGGGGGTAACACTGAAGCTTTCTTT
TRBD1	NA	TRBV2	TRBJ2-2	CASRLPTGGKGTGELFF	TGTGCCAGCAGACTCCCAACAGGGGGAAAAGGCACCGGGGAGCTGTTTTTT
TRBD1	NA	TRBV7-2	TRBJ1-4	CASSLGTAATNEKLFF	TGTGCCAGCAGCTTGGGGACAGCTGCAACTAATGAAAAACTGTTTTTT
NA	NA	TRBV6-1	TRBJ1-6	CASSEELNSPLHF	TGTGCCAGCAGTGAAGAACTGAATTCACCCCTCCACTTT
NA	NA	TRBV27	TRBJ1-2	CASSLSWRSTPYGYTF	TGTGCCAGCAGTTTATCGTGGAGGTCTACCCCCTATGGCTACACCTTC
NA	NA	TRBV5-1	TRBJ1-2	CASSLGGRRRIYGYTF	TGCGCCAGCAGCCTGGGGGGGCGCAGGAGGATCTATGGCTACACCTTC
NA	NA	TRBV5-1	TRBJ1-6	CASSLGQFYDNSPLHF	TGCGCCAGCAGCTTGGGACAGTTTTACGATAATTCACCCCTCCACTTT
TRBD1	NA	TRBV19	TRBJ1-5	CASTRDRGTVQPQHF	TGTGCCAGTACTAGAGACAGGGGGACGGTTCAGCCCCAGCATTTT
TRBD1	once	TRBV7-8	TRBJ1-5	CASSPSGQGNQPQHF	TGTGCCAGCAGCCCCTCAGGACAGGGTAATCAGCCCCAGCATTTT
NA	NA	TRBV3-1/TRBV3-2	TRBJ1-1	CASSLRTSEAFF	TGTGCCAGCAGCCTCCGGACATCCGAAGCTTTCTTT
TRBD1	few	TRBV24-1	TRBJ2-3	CATSDPGQGRDTQYF	TGTGCCACCAGTGATCCCGGACAGGGAAGGGATACGCAGTATTTT
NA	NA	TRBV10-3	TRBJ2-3	CAISESPGAYDTQYF	TGTGCCATCAGTGAATCCCCAGGGGCATATGATACGCAGTATTTT
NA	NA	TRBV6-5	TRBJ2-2	CASSSSAGRTGELFF	TGTGCCAGCAGCTCATCAGCAGGGCGAACCGGGGAGCTGTTTTTT
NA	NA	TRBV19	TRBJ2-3	CASSIPSQGKTDTQYF	TGTGCCAGTAGTATCCCTTCACAGGGAAAGACAGATACGCAGTATTTT
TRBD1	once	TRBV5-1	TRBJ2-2	CASSLRDRGGGELFF	TGCGCCAGCAGCTTGCGAGACAGGGGCGGAGGGGAGCTGTTTTTT
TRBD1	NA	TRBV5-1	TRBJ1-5	CASSLGQGEGQPQHF	TGCGCCAGCAGCTTGGGACAGGGGGAGGGTCAGCCCCAGCATTTT
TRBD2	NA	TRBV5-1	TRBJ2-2	CASSLGAGLNTGELFF	TGCGCCAGCAGCTTGGGAGCGGGGCTGAACACCGGGGAGCTGTTTTTT
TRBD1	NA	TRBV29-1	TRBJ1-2	CSVPDRGGDYGYTF	TGCAGCGTCCCGGACAGGGGAGGGGATTATGGCTACACCTTC
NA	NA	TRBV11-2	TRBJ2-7	CASSSNRDIGEQYF	TGTGCCAGCAGCTCAAACAGGGATATTGGCGAGCAGTACTTC
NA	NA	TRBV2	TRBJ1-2	CASSPHPDYGYTF	TGTGCCAGCAGCCCACATCCCGACTATGGCTACACCTTC
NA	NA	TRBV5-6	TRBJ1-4	CASSWRTGDEKLFF	TGTGCCAGCAGCTGGCGGACGGGGGATGAAAAACTGTTTTTT
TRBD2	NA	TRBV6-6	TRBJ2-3	CASSRRRPGTSESTDTQYF	TGTGCCAGCAGCCGAAGGCGCCCCGGGACTAGCGAGAGCACAGATACGCAGTATTTT
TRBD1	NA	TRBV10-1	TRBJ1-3	CASSDSGTASGNTIYF	TGCGCCAGCAGTGATTCCGGGACAGCCTCTGGAAACACCATATATTTT
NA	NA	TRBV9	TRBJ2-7	CASSVGTTAYEQYF	TGTGCCAGCAGCGTAGGGACAACCGCCTACGAGCAGTACTTC
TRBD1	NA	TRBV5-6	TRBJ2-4	CASSLTKQGAGIQYF	TGTGCCAGCAGCTTGACTAAACAGGGGGCGGGCATTCAGTACTTC
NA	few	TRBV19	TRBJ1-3	CASSIGRGSGNTIYF	TGTGCCAGTAGTATAGGCCGGGGGTCTGGAAACACCATATATTTT
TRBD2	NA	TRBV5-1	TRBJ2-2	CASSFIRASGGPFANTGELFF	TGCGCCAGCAGCTTTATTAGGGCTAGCGGGGGCCCGTTCGCGAACACCGGGGAGCTGTTTTTT
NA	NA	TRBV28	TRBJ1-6	CASSLEERSPLHF	TGTGCCAGCAGTTTAGAGGAGCGCTCACCCCTCCACTTT
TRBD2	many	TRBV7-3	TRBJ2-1	CASSLVVGGGDNEQFF	TGTGCCAGCAGCTTAGTAGTTGGCGGGGGGGACAATGAGCAGTTCTTC
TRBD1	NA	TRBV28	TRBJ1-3	CASRVTGAGNTIYF	TGTGCCAGCAGGGTGACAGGGGCGGGAAACACCATATATTTT
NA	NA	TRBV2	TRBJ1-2	CASSDPTEGYSGYTF	TGTGCCAGCAGTGACCCCACGGAAGGCTATAGCGGCTACACCTTC
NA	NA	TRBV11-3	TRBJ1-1	CASSRGTNVEAFF	TGTGCCAGCAGCCGCGGTACTAACGTCGAAGCTTTCTTT
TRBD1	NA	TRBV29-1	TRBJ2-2	CSARGQAANTGELFF	TGCAGCGCCCGGGGACAGGCCGCGAACACCGGGGAGCTGTTTTTT
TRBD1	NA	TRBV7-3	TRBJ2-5	CASSRQGGETQYF	TGTGCCAGCAGCCGACAGGGCGGGGAGACCCAGTACTTC
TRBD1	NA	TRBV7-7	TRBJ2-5	CASSFRAPGGQAVGETQYF	TGTGCTAGCAGCTTCCGGGCGCCCGGGGGACAGGCGGTAGGGGAGACCCAGTACTTC
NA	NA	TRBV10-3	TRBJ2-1	CAISADSSYNEQFF	TGTGCCATCAGTGCTGACAGCTCCTACAATGAGCAGTTCTTC
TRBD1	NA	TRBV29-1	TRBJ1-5	CSVAGGSNQPQHF	TGCAGCGTAGCAGGGGGGAGCAATCAGCCCCAGCATTTT
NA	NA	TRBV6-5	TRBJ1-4	CASSTTATNEKLFF	TGTGCCAGCAGCACGACAGCAACTAATGAAAAACTGTTTTTT
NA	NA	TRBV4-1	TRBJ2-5	CASSQAETAMPETQYF	TGCGCCAGCAGCCAAGCAGAGACAGCAATGCCAGAGACCCAGTACTTC
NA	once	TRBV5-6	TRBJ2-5	CASSYQGSKETQYF	TGTGCCAGCAGCTATCAGGGGAGTAAAGAGACCCAGTACTTC
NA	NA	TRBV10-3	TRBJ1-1	CAIGGLPTEAFF	TGTGCCATCGGGGGACTTCCCACTGAAGCTTTCTTT
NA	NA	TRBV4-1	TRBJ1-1	CASSQGGWTEAFF	TGCGCCAGCAGCCAAGGAGGATGGACTGAAGCTTTCTTT
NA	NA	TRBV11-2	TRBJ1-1	CASSQDPGERTEAFF	TGTGCCAGCAGCCAAGACCCAGGGGAGAGAACTGAAGCTTTCTTT
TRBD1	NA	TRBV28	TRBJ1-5	CASSTIYRGESNQPQHF	TGTGCCAGCAGTACAATATACAGGGGCGAGAGCAATCAGCCCCAGCATTTT
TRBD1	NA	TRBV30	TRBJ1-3	CAWSVTGGNTIYF	TGTGCCTGGAGTGTGACAGGGGGAAACACCATATATTTT
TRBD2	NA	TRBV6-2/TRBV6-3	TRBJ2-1	CASSYEGLAGRGEQFF	TGTGCCAGCAGTTACGAGGGACTAGCGGGGCGGGGTGAGCAGTTCTTC
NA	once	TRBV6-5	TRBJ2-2	CASEVAQVGTGELFF	TGTGCCAGCGAAGTAGCACAGGTCGGAACCGGGGAGCTGTTTTTT
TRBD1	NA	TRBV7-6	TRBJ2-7	CASSNPGQGYEQYF	TGTGCCAGCAGCAATCCGGGACAGGGGTACGAGCAGTACTTC
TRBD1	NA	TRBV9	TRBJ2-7	CASTTGQGPYEQYF	TGTGCCAGCACCACGGGACAGGGGCCCTACGAGCAGTACTTC
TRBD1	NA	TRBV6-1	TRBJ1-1	CASSERSGQAYMNTEAFF	TGTGCCAGCAGTGAAAGAAGTGGACAGGCGTACATGAACACTGAAGCTTTCTTT
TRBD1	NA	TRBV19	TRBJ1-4	CASSIAGGRGMLFF	TGTGCCAGTAGTATTGCAGGGGGCAGGGGGATGCTGTTTTTT
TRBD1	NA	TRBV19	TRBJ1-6	CASSANRGRSPLHF	TGTGCCAGTAGTGCCAACAGGGGGCGTTCACCCCTCCACTTT
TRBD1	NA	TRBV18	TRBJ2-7	CASSPATGGPYEQYF	TGTGCCAGCTCCCCTGCGACAGGGGGGCCCTACGAGCAGTACTTC
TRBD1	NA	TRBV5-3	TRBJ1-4	CARGQGINEKLFF	TGTGCCAGAGGACAGGGGATTAATGAAAAACTGTTTTTT
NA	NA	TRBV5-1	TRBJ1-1	CASSFTEFGNTEAFF	TGCGCCAGCAGCTTTACAGAGTTCGGGAACACTGAAGCTTTCTTT
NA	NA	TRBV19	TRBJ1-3	CASSGAGPLFSSGNTIYF	TGTGCCAGTAGTGGGGCAGGTCCATTATTCTCCTCTGGAAACACCATATATTTT
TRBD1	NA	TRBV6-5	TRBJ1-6	CASHLDRVKGSPLHF	TGTGCCAGCCACCTAGACAGGGTGAAGGGTTCACCCCTCCACTTT
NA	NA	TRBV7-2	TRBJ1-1	CASSSPGMNTEAFF	TGTGCCAGCAGCTCCCCAGGGATGAACACTGAAGCTTTCTTT
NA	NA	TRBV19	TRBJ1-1	CASSIRGDTEAFF	TGTGCCAGTAGTATTCGGGGAGACACTGAAGCTTTCTTT
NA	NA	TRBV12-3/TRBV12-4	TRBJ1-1	CASSSLGGEAFF	TGTGCCAGCAGTAGTTTAGGGGGTGAAGCTTTCTTT